The 20 T cell receptor beta chains below come from one sample, sequenced in a study of shared clonotypes between healthy human individuals. TCRdb's table, derived via immunoSEQ multiplex PCR, lists solely in-frame clones and lacks some. This sample yields under 650,000 clones, of which 90% to 96% are seen a single time; 0.06% belongs to the top ten. Material: naive CD4+ T cells sorted from blood. Subset specified: CD45RA+ positively selected. These receptors came from a woman aged 30 to 39 in good health.

The chain uses TRBV27 and TRBJ2-5; the match to TRBD1 covers 7 bases. The J call may be incorrect, as the DNA end agrees better with TRBJ2-7. CDR3 size: 13 residues. Germline CDR1 and CDR2: MNHEY and SMNVEV (reference sequence). CDR3 sequence (DNA): TGTGCCAGCAGTGGGACAGCGGAGTACGAGCAGTACTTC. This translates into CASSGTAEYEQYF.

A single count supports this clone. The genes are TRBV6-6 and TRBJ2-1; no reliable D call. The V end lost 0 bases, the J end lost 6 bases, and 6 bases lay between the germline ends. Germline lookup yields CDR1 MNHNY and CDR2 SVGAGI (reference sequence). The CDR3 is 13 amino acids. In DNA, the CDR3 is TGTGCCAGCAGTTACTCCAGATCCAATGAGCAGTTCTTC. Translation: CASSYSRSNEQFF.

This sequence joins TRBV7-2 and TRBJ2-7; 14 nucleotides line up with TRBD2. CDR1 and CDR2 from the germline V gene are SGHTA and FQGNSA. Trimming cost V 6 bases and J 4 bases; bases outside gene matches: 8. CDR3 length: 16 amino acids. The DNA for the CDR3 is TGTGCCAGCAGAGTATATGGGACTAGCGGGAGTTACGAGCAGTACTTC. It translates to CASRVYGTSGSYEQYF.

V gene TRBV11-2 combines with J gene TRBJ1-5; D call uncertain. Germline V CDR1 and CDR2: SGHAT, FQNNGV. This CDR3 region has 14 residues. V gave up 5 bases and J gave up 0 bases, with 8 bases separating them. The CDR3 loop is CASSPIGSNQPQHF. CDR3 in DNA: TGTGCCAGCAGCCCTATCGGTAGCAATCAGCCCCAGCATTTT. Together with reference TRBV11-2 and TRBJ1-5, the CDR3 gives the full variable domain: EAGVAQSPRYKIIEKRQSVAFWCNPISGHATLYWYQQILGQGPKLLIQFQNNGVVDDSQLPKDRFSAERLKGVDSTLKIQPAKLEDSAVYLCASSPIGSNQPQHFGDGTRLSIL.

The chain has TRBV19 and TRBJ2-3; D unclear. V was trimmed by 4 bases and J by 6 bases, leaving 17 bases between them. The CDR3 has 15 amino acids. CDR1 and CDR2 from the germline V gene are LNHDA and SQIVND (reference sequence). CDR3 in amino acids: CASSRFEPYEDTQYF. Written as DNA, the CDR3 is TGTGCCAGTAGTAGGTTTGAACCATACGAGGATACGCAGTATTTT.

V gene TRBV7-9 combines with J gene TRBJ2-7; 8 bases line up with TRBD2. The V segment lost 3 bases and the J segment 5 bases; nucleotides outside the gene matches: 3. Germline loops: CDR1 SEHNR, CDR2 FQNEAQ (reference sequence). CDR3 size: 13 residues. CDR3: CASSFSGTNEQYF. Here the CDR3 DNA reads TGTGCCAGCAGCTTTAGCGGGACCAACGAGCAGTACTTC.

This chain joins TRBV28 and TRBJ2-7, with 10 bases lining up with TRBD1. V lost 4 bases and J lost 5; bases outside the gene matches: 8. Germline V lookup: CDR1 MDHEN, CDR2 SYDVKM. CDR3 size: 15 residues. The CDR3 region has the DNA TGTGCCAGCAGTTCCCCCCCGACAGGGGGCCACGAGCAGTACTTC. This sequence encodes CASSSPPTGGHEQYF.

The chain carries TRBV28 and TRBJ2-6, with 11 bases identical to TRBD1. Per germline, CDR1 MDHEN and CDR2 SYDVKM. The junction had 6 bases not matched to a gene; V was cut back by 4 bases and J by 1 base. This CDR3 comprises 18 residues. The CDR3 nucleotides are TGTGCCAGCAGTTCCCCAGGGACAGGGGGATCTGGGGCCAACGTCCTGACTTTC. Translation gives CASSSPGTGGSGANVLTF.

The J gene is TRBJ2-1, the V gene TRBV29-1; no reliable D call. This CDR3 region has 12 residues. CDR1 and CDR2 from the germline V gene are SQVTM and ANQGSEA. Trimming shortened V by 4 bases and J by 0 bases, and 4 bases separated the two germline ends. CDR3 loop: CSVVNSYNEQFF. As DNA, the CDR3 is TGCAGCGTTGTAAACTCCTACAATGAGCAGTTCTTC.

This sequence joins TRBV6-5 and TRBJ2-2; D call uncertain. Germline values: CDR1 MNHEY, CDR2 SVGAGI. V was cut by 4 bases and J by 1 base, with 10 bases left in between. This CDR3 has 15 amino acids. The CDR3 sequence is CASSSESWNTGELFF. The DNA for the CDR3 is TGTGCCAGCAGTTCGGAGAGCTGGAACACCGGGGAGCTGTTTTTT.

The chain combines TRBV19 with TRBJ2-5; no firm D call. Germline V gene lookup returns CDR1 LNHDA and CDR2 SQIVND (reference sequence). Between the trimmed V and J ends, which lost 5 bases and 5 bases, there was a span of 24 bases. This CDR3 has 17 amino acids. The chain's CDR3 is CASSPSRLVGSPETQYF. As DNA, the CDR3 is TGTGCCAGTAGTCCCTCGCGCCTGGTTGGCAGCCCGGAGACCCAGTACTTC.

The V and J genes are TRBV7-8 and TRBJ1-3, with 7 bases fitting TRBD1. The V gene's germline CDR1 is SGHVS and CDR2 FQNEAQ. Losses at the gene ends were 5 bases for V and 0 bases for J; bases not matched to a gene: 16. The CDR3 is 19 amino acids. For the CDR3, the DNA is TGTGCCAGCAGCCCCGACAGGGTTGTAAATACCCGCTCTGGAAACACCATATATTTT. Amino acids: CASSPDRVVNTRSGNTIYF.

The chain employs TRBV7-9 and TRBJ2-5; D gene unclear. The J call may be mistaken, given a closer DNA end match to TRBJ2-7. Germline values: CDR1 SEHNR, CDR2 FQNEAQ (reference sequence). This CDR3 is 16 amino acids long. The CDR3: CASSIPAGPDTYEQYF. The CDR3 coding sequence is TGTGCCAGCAGCATCCCGGCAGGCCCCGATACCTACGAGCAGTACTTC.

A single count supports this clone. The chain links TRBV19 to TRBJ2-1; D remains unclear. The CDR3 is 13 residues long. The germline gives CDR1 LNHDA, CDR2 SQIVND (reference sequence). With 0 bases removed from V and 7 bases from J, the gap between germline ends came to 7 bases. The CDR3 protein is CASSIDGGNEQFF. The CDR3 DNA reads TGTGCCAGTAGTATAGACGGCGGTAATGAGCAGTTCTTC. Variable domain in full (rest from reference TRBV19 and TRBJ2-1): DGGITQSPKYLFRKEGQNVTLSCEQNLNHDAMYWYRQDPGQGLRLIYYSQIVNDFQKGDIAEGYSVSREKKESFPLTVTSAQKNPTAFYLCASSIDGGNEQFFGPGTRLTVL.

The gene calls are TRBV5-5 and TRBJ2-3; D not certain. Germline CDR1 and CDR2: SGHKS and YYEKEE (reference sequence). The V end lost 3 bases, the J end lost 2 bases, and 13 bases lay between the germline ends. This CDR3 contains 15 residues. The CDR3 DNA is TGTGCCAGCAGCTACGACGGTTACTTCACAGATACGCAGTATTTT. This codes for CASSYDGYFTDTQYF.

The chain couples TRBV5-6 to TRBJ2-7; TRBD1 or TRBD2 may be the D gene (6 bases each). Germline lookup yields CDR1 SGHDT and CDR2 YYEEEE. V dropped 1 base and J dropped 4 bases, with 12 bases sitting between them. The CDR3 is 14 amino acids. The CDR3 DNA reads TGTGCCAGCAGCTTGTCCGGGGGCAATTACGAGCAGTACTTC. This translates into CASSLSGGNYEQYF. Based on the CDR3 plus reference TRBV5-6 and TRBJ2-7, the full variable domain is DAGVTQSPTHLIKTRGQQVTLRCSPKSGHDTVSWYQQALGQGPQFIFQYYEEEERQRGNFPDRFSGHQFPNYSSELNVNALLLGDSALYLCASSLSGGNYEQYFGPGTRLTVT.

V and J are TRBV6-5 and TRBJ2-7; weak D call: TRBD1 (6 bases). V lost 6 bases, J lost 2 bases, and 17 bases lay in between. This CDR3 spans 15 amino acids. Germline CDR1 MNHEY, CDR2 SVGAGI. CDR3: CASRLSGTSTYEQYF. The CDR3 DNA reads TGTGCCAGCAGACTATCCGGGACATCAACCTACGAGCAGTACTTC.

This chain joins TRBV28 and TRBJ2-5, with 13 bases fitting TRBD2. J was trimmed by 5 bases and V by 5 bases; bases with no gene match: 8. The CDR3 covers 16 residues. Germline-derived CDR1 and CDR2 are MDHEN and SYDVKM. The CDR3 DNA sequence: TGTGCCAGCAGTGGCAGGACTAGCGGGAGTTACGAGACCCAGTACTTC. This translates into CASSGRTSGSYETQYF.

V is TRBV28 and J is TRBJ2-7; unclear D gene. The germline gives CDR1 MDHEN, CDR2 SYDVKM. CDR3 size: 13 residues. Trimming took 4 bases from V and 4 from J, leaving 11 bases between them. The CDR3 sequence: CASSSGRVYEQYF. CDR3 DNA sequence: TGTGCCAGCAGTTCAGGACGAGTGTACGAGCAGTACTTC.

The chain has TRBV7-9 and TRBJ2-5, with TRBD1 identical over 7 bases. Germline values: CDR1 SEHNR, CDR2 FQNEAQ (reference sequence). The CDR3 is made up of 16 amino acids. V lost 6 bases to trimming and J lost 3 bases; unmatched junction nucleotides: 13. This chain's CDR3 is CASRSGQARYKETQYF. The CDR3 DNA follows: TGTGCCAGCAGGTCAGGACAGGCGAGATACAAAGAGACCCAGTACTTC.